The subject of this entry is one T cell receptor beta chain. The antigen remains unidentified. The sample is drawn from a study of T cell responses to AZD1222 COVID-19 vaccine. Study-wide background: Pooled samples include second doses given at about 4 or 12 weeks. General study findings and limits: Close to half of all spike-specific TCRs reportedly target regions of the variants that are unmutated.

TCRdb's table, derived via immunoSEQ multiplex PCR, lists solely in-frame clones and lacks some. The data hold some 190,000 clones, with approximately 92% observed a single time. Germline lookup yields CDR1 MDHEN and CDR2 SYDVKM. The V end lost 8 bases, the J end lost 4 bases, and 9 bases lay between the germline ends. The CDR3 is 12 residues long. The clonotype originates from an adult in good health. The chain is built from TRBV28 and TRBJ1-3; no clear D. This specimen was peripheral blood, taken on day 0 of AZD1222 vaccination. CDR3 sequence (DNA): TGTGCCAGCTACCAGATGGGAAACACCATATATTTT. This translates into CASYQMGNTIYF.